Listed here are 20 T cell receptor beta chains from one sample, sequenced in a study of liver allograft versus peripheral blood T cells. Study information: Repertoires of T cell receptors in transplanted livers were compared with recipients' peripheral blood repertoires.

TCRdb re-derived calls from the reads in MiXCR, one entry per CDR3 protein. The data contain several thousand distinct CDR3 sequences, about a sixth of them singletons. The receptors were sampled from a human patient who had a liver transplant. Some T cells could come from the graft donor.

There are a few counts of this clonotype. The chain has TRBV28 and TRBJ1-1, with D perhaps matching TRBD1 (6 bases). The length of the CDR3 is 13 residues. CDR1 is MDHEN and CDR2 is SYDVKM in the germline V gene. Trimming removed 10 bases at V and 2 bases at J, with 14 bases between. CDR3 sequence reads: CATEGQINTEAFF. In DNA form, the CDR3 reads TGTGCCACCGAAGGACAGATTAACACTGAAGCTTTCTTT. Based on the CDR3 plus reference TRBV28 and TRBJ1-1, the full variable domain is DVKVTQSSRYLVKRTGEKVFLECVQDMDHENMFWYRQDPGLGLRLIYFSYDVKMKEKGDIPEGYSVSREKKERFSLILESASTNQTSMYLCATEGQINTEAFFGQGTRLTVV.

In this sample, this clonotype is medium-sized. This chain links TRBV7-2 with TRBJ1-1; 8 positions agree with TRBD1. This CDR3 has 14 residues. The germline CDR1 and CDR2 sequences are SGHTA and FQGNSA. V lost 1 base and J lost 5; bases outside the gene matches: 3. The CDR3 coding sequence is TGTGCCAGCAGCTTAGGGACAGGGTTAACTGAAGCTTTCTTT. Its protein product is CASSLGTGLTEAFF.

This clonotype is labeled medium-sized. The chain employs TRBV19 and TRBJ1-2; D is perhaps TRBD1 (6 bases). The CDR3 is 13 residues long. With 6 bases removed from V and 8 bases from J, the gap between germline ends came to 16 bases. Germline V gives CDR1 LNHDA, CDR2 SQIVND (reference sequence). CDR3: CASRYGGADGYTF. The CDR3 DNA reads as TGTGCCAGTAGATATGGGGGCGCAGACGGCTACACCTTC. Together with reference TRBV19 and TRBJ1-2, the CDR3 gives the full variable domain: DGGITQSPKYLFRKEGQNVTLSCEQNLNHDAMYWYRQDPGQGLRLIYYSQIVNDFQKGDIAEGYSVSREKKESFPLTVTSAQKNPTAFYLCASRYGGADGYTFGSGTRLTVV.

This clonotype is medium-sized within its sample. The CDR3 sequence is CASSFAGRTEAFF. In DNA, the CDR3 is TGTGCCAGCAGCTTCGCAGGGAGAACTGAAGCTTTCTTT. The J gene is TRBJ1-1, the V gene TRBV7-9; possible D gene TRBD1, 5 bases. Deletions cut 3 bases from V and 5 bases from J, with 10 bases between. Germline CDR1 reads SEHNR; CDR2 reads FQNEAQ (reference sequence). The CDR3 has 13 amino acids.

This clonotype is categorized as medium-sized. The rearrangement links TRBV29-1 to TRBJ1-3; possibly TRBD1 for D (5 bases). The ends were cut back, 2 bases at V and 0 bases at J, with 11 bases in the middle. From germline, CDR1 is SQVTM and CDR2 ANQGSEA. CDR3 length: 15 amino acids. As DNA, the CDR3 is TGCAGCGTTGAAACAGGACGGTCCTCTGGAAACACCATATATTTT. It encodes CSVETGRSSGNTIYF.

This clonotype is labeled medium-sized. The V gene is TRBV6-1, the J gene TRBJ1-3, with 12 bases matching TRBD1. The CDR3 extends over 19 amino acids. Per the germline V gene, CDR1 is MNHNS and CDR2 is SASEGT. Losses at the gene ends were 5 bases for V and 2 bases for J; bases not matched to a gene: 13. For the CDR3, the DNA is TGTGCCAGCAGTAGGGTGTTCGGGACAGGGGGCACCGCTGGAAACACCATATATTTT. The encoded protein is CASSRVFGTGGTAGNTIYF.

This chain uses TRBV5-5 with TRBJ2-1; 11 bases are shared with TRBD2. Germline trimming cut 4 bases from V and 3 bases from J; bases unmatched to any gene: 9. The CDR3 length is 17 residues. Germline values: CDR1 SGHKS, CDR2 YYEKEE (reference sequence). CDR3 in amino acids: CASSPQSGTSGYNEQFF. The DNA of the CDR3 is TGTGCCAGCAGCCCACAATCCGGGACTAGCGGCTACAATGAGCAGTTCTTC.

The table lists this clonotype with many counts. V gene TRBV19 combines with J gene TRBJ1-5; D is undetermined. The V gene lost 2 bases and the J gene lost 4 bases, with 6 bases spanning the gap. The CDR3 extends over 13 amino acids. Germline V gives CDR1 LNHDA, CDR2 SQIVND (reference sequence). The chain's CDR3 is CASSITGNQPQHF. The CDR3 DNA reads TGTGCCAGTAGTATAACCGGGAATCAGCCCCAGCATTTT.

In this sample, this clonotype is medium-sized (0.01 to 0.1%). The chain joins TRBV7-2 to TRBJ1-2, with 9 bases that match TRBD1. The junction had 5 bases not matched to a gene; V was cut back by 5 bases and J by 7 bases. The CDR3 runs to 13 residues. Per the germline V gene, CDR1 is SGHTA and CDR2 is FQGNSA. CDR3 bases: TGTGCCAGCAGCCCGGGACAGGGACGTGGCTACACCTTC. Amino acids: CASSPGQGRGYTF.

This clonotype is medium-sized within its sample. The rearrangement joins TRBV28 to TRBJ2-5; D is unresolved. There are 13 residues in the CDR3. The germline CDR1 and CDR2 sequences are MDHEN and SYDVKM. Trimming took 7 bases from V and 1 from J, leaving 10 bases between them. CDR3 sequence (DNA): TGTGCCAGCACCGGTTGGAGCCAAGAGACCCAGTACTTC. It translates to CASTGWSQETQYF. Drawing the rest from reference TRBV28 and TRBJ2-5, the complete variable domain is DVKVTQSSRYLVKRTGEKVFLECVQDMDHENMFWYRQDPGLGLRLIYFSYDVKMKEKGDIPEGYSVSREKKERFSLILESASTNQTSMYLCASTGWSQETQYFGPGTRLLVL.

This clonotype is deemed medium-sized. The chain uses TRBV6-2 or TRBV6-3 and TRBJ1-1; D is ambiguous. Trimming cost V 5 bases and J 4 bases, with 14 bases left between them. Germline V gene lookup returns CDR1 MNHEY and CDR2 SVGEGT. This CDR3 comprises 14 residues. The CDR3: CASSAPSWGTEAFF. The CDR3 DNA follows: TGTGCCAGCAGTGCCCCATCTTGGGGCACTGAAGCTTTCTTT.

This clonotype rates as medium-sized. The V and J genes are TRBV10-3 and TRBJ1-2; D is uncertain. The CDR3 totals 14 residues. CDR1 and CDR2 (germline): ENHRY, SYGVKD. Trimming shortened V by 7 bases and J by 3 bases, and 15 bases separated the two germline ends. The CDR3 loop reads CAINPNIYDYGYTF. In DNA form, the CDR3 reads TGTGCCATCAACCCAAATATCTACGACTATGGCTACACCTTC.

This clonotype was observed many times. V is TRBV5-1 and J is TRBJ1-1; a weak D match, TRBD1 (5 bases). There are 14 residues in the CDR3. Per the germline V gene, CDR1 is SGHRS and CDR2 is YFSETQ. V was trimmed by 0 bases and J by 2 bases, leaving 8 bases between them. This chain's CDR3 is CASSLGGGNTEAFF. The CDR3 DNA reads TGCGCCAGCAGCTTGGGTGGGGGAAACACTGAAGCTTTCTTT.

Relative to its sample, this clonotype is medium-sized. The chain carries TRBV10-3 and TRBJ2-1; perhaps TRBD2 as D (6 bases). The CDR3 is 12 residues long. Germline assignment: CDR1 ENHRY and CDR2 SYGVKD. Trimming left V 10 bases short and J 3 bases short, with 10 bases between. For the CDR3, the DNA is TGTGCCACGCGGGGAATCTACAATGAGCAGTTCTTC. Amino acid sequence: CATRGIYNEQFF.

This sequence joins TRBV2 and TRBJ1-6, with D possibly TRBD1 on 5 matching bases. From germline, CDR1 is SNHLY and CDR2 FYNNEI. CDR3 length: 15 residues. Trimming cost V 5 bases and J 7 bases, with 15 bases left between them. The CDR3 bases are TGTGCCAGCAGTCGAGCCCTTCGGGGGAATTCACCCCTCCACTTT. Translating gives CASSRALRGNSPLHF.

This clonotype was seen a few times. This chain joins TRBV12-3 or TRBV12-4 and TRBJ1-2; D perhaps matches TRBD1 (6 bases). Trimming removed 4 bases from V and 2 bases from J, with 8 bases in between. CDR3 length: 13 amino acids. The CDR3 spells CASSSTGNYGYTF. CDR3 DNA sequence: TGTGCCAGCAGTTCCACAGGGAACTATGGCTACACCTTC.

This clonotype is judged medium-sized. The chain couples TRBV27 to TRBJ1-2; D remains unclear. Trimming left V 3 bases short and J 0 bases short, with 8 bases between. The length of the CDR3 is 14 residues. The V gene's germline CDR1 is MNHEY and CDR2 SMNVEV (reference sequence). CDR3 in amino acids: CASSFRPANYGYTF. CDR3 nucleotide sequence: TGTGCCAGCAGTTTCCGACCAGCTAACTATGGCTACACCTTC.

V gene TRBV29-1 combines with J gene TRBJ2-3, with 7 nucleotides matching TRBD2. Trimming cost V 1 base and J 2 bases; bases outside gene matches: 6. Germline CDR1 SQVTM, CDR2 ANQGSEA. CDR3 size: 15 residues. The CDR3: CSVEGERGVTDTQYF. The CDR3 DNA reads TGCAGCGTTGAAGGGGAGCGGGGAGTCACAGATACGCAGTATTTT.

By share, this clonotype counts as medium-sized. The chain uses TRBV18 and TRBJ1-1; D remains ambiguous. With 3 bases removed from V and 7 bases from J, the gap between germline ends came to 6 bases. Germline CDR1 KGHSH, CDR2 LQKENI. This CDR3 contains 11 residues. The CDR3 loop reads CASSPLGEAFF. The CDR3 DNA follows: TGTGCCAGCTCACCGTTGGGTGAAGCTTTCTTT.

By its share, this clonotype is medium-sized. For the CDR3, the DNA is TGTGCCAGTACCCCGACAGGCGGTGGCTACACCTTC. This encodes CASTPTGGGYTF. V usage is TRBV19 and J usage is TRBJ1-2; D is possibly TRBD1 (6 bases). The germline V and J ends were trimmed by 7 bases and 7 bases, with 13 bases remaining between them. Looked up from germline, CDR1 is LNHDA and CDR2 is SQIVND (reference sequence). This CDR3 spans 12 amino acids.